Listed here are 18 T cell receptor beta chains from one sample, sequenced in a study of blood T cells in healthy people across ages. A second PCR of 7 to 11 cycles used a sample-barcoded 5' primer and a J-beta primer mix. Each CDR3 protein is one row after TCRdb ran MiXCR on the 5' RACE reads. Here the sample spans 1.5 million to 2 million distinct CDR3 sequences, about 50% being singletons. What was sequenced was blood. These receptors came from a middle-aged woman in good health.

The CDR3 sequence is CASSLAAGETDTQYF. Written as DNA, the CDR3 is TGTGCCAGCAGCTTAGCGGCTGGGGAAACAGATACGCAGTATTTT. The chain carries TRBV7-6 and TRBJ2-3; D call uncertain. The germline gives CDR1 SGHVS, CDR2 FNYEAQ. The V gene lost 0 bases and the J gene lost 3 bases, with 10 bases spanning the gap. This CDR3 has 15 residues.

The rearrangement joins TRBV7-2 to TRBJ1-5; D is perhaps TRBD1 (5 bases). Looked up from germline, CDR1 is SGHTA and CDR2 is FQGNSA. This CDR3 spans 14 amino acids. V lost 5 bases, J lost 1 base, and 9 bases lay in between. CDR3 sequence: CASSVTASNQPQHF. The DNA for the CDR3 is TGTGCCAGCAGCGTGACAGCGAGCAATCAGCCCCAGCATTTT.

This chain links TRBV5-1 with TRBJ2-1; D gene ambiguous. The CDR3 spans 13 residues. V was shortened by 2 bases and J by 10 bases, with 13 bases between the two germline ends. CDR1 SGHRS and CDR2 YFSETQ come from the germline V gene. For the CDR3, the DNA is TGCGCCAGCAGCTTAGACGGGCCCAGCGAGCAGTTCTTC. Translated, it gives CASSLDGPSEQFF.

This clonotype showed up just once. The gene calls are TRBV29-1 and TRBJ1-2; D not certain. Per germline, CDR1 SQVTM and CDR2 ANQGSEA. The CDR3 extends over 15 amino acids. Trimming took off 0 bases at V and 5 bases at J, with 16 bases between the two ends. As DNA, the CDR3 is TGCAGCGTTGAAGATCCCTACAGAGTATCGTATGGCTACACCTTC. Protein sequence: CSVEDPYRVSYGYTF. Looking up the rest from reference TRBV29-1 and TRBJ1-2 gives the full variable domain: SAVISQKPSRDICQRGTSLTIQCQVDSQVTMMFWYRQQPGQSLTLIATANQGSEATYESGFVIDKFPISRPNLTFSTLTVSNMSPEDSSIYLCSVEDPYRVSYGYTFGSGTRLTVV.

CDR3 nucleotides: TGTGCCAGCAGTTTAGGCGAGGGGCGTGGAGCTTTCTTT. Its protein product is CASSLGEGRGAFF. V gene TRBV27 combines with J gene TRBJ1-1, with D maybe TRBD1 (5 bases). The V end was cut by 2 bases, the J end by 10 bases, with 14 bases between. The length of the CDR3 is 13 residues. CDR1 and CDR2 (germline): MNHEY, SMNVEV (reference sequence).

The J gene is TRBJ1-6, the V gene TRBV20-1; D not certain. The CDR3 loop spans 15 amino acids. Trimming pared 1 base from V and 2 bases from J, leaving 9 bases between. In germline, CDR1 is DFQATT, CDR2 SNEGSKA (reference sequence). The CDR3 region has the DNA TGCAGTGCTAGAGGGGAGAACCCCTATAATTCACCCCTCCACTTT. Translated, it gives CSARGENPYNSPLHF.

The J gene is TRBJ2-7, the V gene TRBV7-9, with no clear D. Germline V gene sequence: CDR1 SEHNR, CDR2 FQNEAQ (reference sequence). The CDR3 is made up of 16 amino acids. V was cut by 5 bases and J by 2 bases, with 19 bases left in between. CDR3 DNA sequence: TGTGCCAGCAGCCCAAAGCTCGGACGCGCGACCTACGAGCAGTACTTC. Its translation: CASSPKLGRATYEQYF.

The J gene is TRBJ2-6, the V gene TRBV27; 8 nucleotides align to TRBD1. Germline V CDR1 and CDR2: MNHEY, SMNVEV (reference sequence). The CDR3 runs 17 residues. V lost 5 bases and J lost 1; bases outside the gene matches: 7. CDR3 sequence: CASSKQGARSGANVLTF. CDR3 DNA sequence: TGTGCCAGCAGTAAGCAGGGGGCCCGTTCTGGGGCCAACGTCCTGACTTTC.

V usage is TRBV7-9 and J usage is TRBJ1-1; D unresolved. This CDR3 spans 16 amino acids. The germline V gene encodes CDR1 SEHNR and CDR2 FQNEAQ (reference sequence). V was trimmed by 0 bases and J by 6 bases, leaving 17 bases between them. CDR3 in amino acids: CASSLALTGRGAEAFF. CDR3 DNA: TGTGCCAGCAGCTTAGCGCTGACGGGCCGAGGAGCTGAAGCTTTCTTT.

The rearrangement links TRBV9 to TRBJ1-4; D possibly corresponds to TRBD1 (6 bases). Trimming left V 0 bases short and J 5 bases short, with 11 bases between. The CDR3 totals 15 residues. Germline assignment: CDR1 SGDLS and CDR2 YYNGEE. CDR3 residues: CASSVVGAGNEKLFF. DNA of the CDR3: TGTGCCAGCAGCGTAGTGGGGGCTGGGAATGAAAAACTGTTTTTT.

This clonotype was picked up a small number of times. The chain uses TRBV12-3 or TRBV12-4 and TRBJ2-5, with 8 nucleotides matching TRBD1. V was clipped by 3 bases and J by 5 bases; unmatched bases: 14. The CDR3 has 17 residues. The CDR3 bases are TGTGCCAGCAGTTTTGGCCCGGACAGGGCTTTTAGGGAGACCCAGTACTTC. It codes for CASSFGPDRAFRETQYF.

This clonotype was seen only once. The CDR3 DNA is TGCGCCAGCAGCCAAGTGCGGGGGGGGTACAATGAGCAGTTCTTC. This encodes CASSQVRGGYNEQFF. The V gene is TRBV4-3, the J gene TRBJ2-1; TRBD2 matches at 9 bases. The CDR3 has 15 residues. Per germline, CDR1 LGHNA and CDR2 YSLEER. The V segment lost 1 base and the J segment 4 bases; nucleotides outside the gene matches: 2.

V usage is TRBV27 and J usage is TRBJ2-5, with D perhaps TRBD1 (6 bases). V was shortened by 3 bases and J by 0 bases, with 11 bases between the two germline ends. The germline V gene has CDR1 MNHEY and CDR2 SMNVEV (reference sequence). The length of the CDR3 is 15 residues. CDR3 in amino acids: CASSLSRDNQETQYF. Written as DNA, the CDR3 is TGTGCCAGCAGTTTGAGCAGGGACAACCAAGAGACCCAGTACTTC.

Many counts were recorded for this clonotype. The rearrangement links TRBV27 to TRBJ2-3, with D unclear. The CDR3 totals 12 residues. Germline loops: CDR1 MNHEY, CDR2 SMNVEV (reference sequence). Trimming shortened V by 0 bases and J by 5 bases, and 3 bases separated the two germline ends. The CDR3 loop is CASSLSGDTQYF. For the CDR3, the DNA is TGTGCCAGCAGTTTATCGGGAGATACGCAGTATTTT.

CDR3 in DNA: TGTGCCAGCAGCCGGGGGGGTAGCGGTGAAGAGACCCAGTACTTC. It specifies CASSRGGSGEETQYF. The rearrangement joins TRBV4-2 to TRBJ2-5, with 7 bases fitting TRBD2. The CDR3 spans 15 residues. Trimming cost V 4 bases and J 3 bases; bases outside gene matches: 8. Germline lookup yields CDR1 LGHNA and CDR2 YNFKEQ.

Details on this clonotype: The junction shows a germline mismatch at one end, possibly a read error. J is TRBJ2-3 and V is TRBV6-5; 9 nucleotides agree with TRBD2. This CDR3 has 18 amino acids. Germline CDR1 and CDR2: MNHEY and SVGAGI. The CDR3 region has the DNA TGTGCCAGCAGTTACTCCCCATCCAGCGGGGGGAGTCCAGAGACGCAGTATTTT. It translates to CASSYSPSSGGSPETQYF.

The rearrangement uses TRBV7-2 and TRBJ2-3, with D unclear. The germline V gene encodes CDR1 SGHTA and CDR2 FQGNSA. The CDR3 sequence is 14 residues long. V lost 3 bases and J 3 bases, leaving 10 bases between the germline ends. The CDR3 nucleotides are TGTGCCAGCAGCTTGGGAAGCACTACAGATACGCAGTATTTT. Amino acids: CASSLGSTTDTQYF.

The sample holds a few counts of this clonotype. The chain carries TRBV10-3 and TRBJ1-2, with D tentatively TRBD1 (5 bases). The V and J ends lost 8 bases and 6 bases respectively, with 16 bases between them. The germline V gene encodes CDR1 ENHRY and CDR2 SYGVKD. This CDR3 region has 13 residues. CDR3 coding DNA: TGTGCCATCCATACAGGAGGGAATGATGGCTACACCTTC. Translating it yields CAIHTGGNDGYTF.